Given below is one TCR beta chain in context. Its target is unknown. The sample is drawn from a study of T cell responses to AZD1222 COVID-19 vaccine. V was trimmed by 4 bases and J by 4 bases, leaving 11 bases between them. Germline assignment: CDR1 MNHEY and CDR2 SMNVEV (reference sequence). The CDR3 contains 13 residues. Using immunoSEQ multiplex PCR, the repertoire was profiled, and TCRdb retains in-frame clones only, with some absent. The table lists approximately 150,000 clones, 80% to 90% of them singletons. Study results and caveats: At baseline, seropositivity was found in only a handful of AZD1222 recipients. Females made up more of the donors, who were largely white British, and clonal diversity may have come out too low. Unmutated variant regions are reportedly targeted by nearly half of spike-specific TCRs. Mapped onto spike, vaccine-associated CD4 TCRs spanned it and were dominant at 160-218 and 743-854.

The TCR comes from an adult in good health. The sequencing used peripheral blood, collected on day 0 of AZD1222 vaccination. This chain links TRBV27 with TRBJ2-7; maybe TRBD1 (5 bases). As DNA, the CDR3 is TGTGCCAGCAGTTACACCCGACAGTACGAGCAGTACTTC. Encoded protein: CASSYTRQYEQYF.